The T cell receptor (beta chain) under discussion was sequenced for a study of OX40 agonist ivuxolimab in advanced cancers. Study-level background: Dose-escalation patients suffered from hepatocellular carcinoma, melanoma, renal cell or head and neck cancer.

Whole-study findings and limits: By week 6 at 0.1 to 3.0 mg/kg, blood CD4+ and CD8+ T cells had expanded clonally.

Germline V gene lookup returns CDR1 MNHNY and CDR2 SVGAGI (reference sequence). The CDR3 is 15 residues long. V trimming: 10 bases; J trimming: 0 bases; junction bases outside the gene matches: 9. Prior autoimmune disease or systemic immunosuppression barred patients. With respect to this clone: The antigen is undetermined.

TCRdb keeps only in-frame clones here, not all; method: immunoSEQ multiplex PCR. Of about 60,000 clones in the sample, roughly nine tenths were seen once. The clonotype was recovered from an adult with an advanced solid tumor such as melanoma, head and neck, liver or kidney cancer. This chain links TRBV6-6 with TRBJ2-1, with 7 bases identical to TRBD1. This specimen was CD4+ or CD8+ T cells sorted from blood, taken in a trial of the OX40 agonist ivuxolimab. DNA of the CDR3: TGTGCCACCGTAACCGGGACAGACTCCTACAATGAGCAGTTCTTC. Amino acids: CATVTGTDSYNEQFF.